This TCR beta chain was captured by sequencing in a study of Ad26.COV2.S vaccination and SARS-CoV-2 variants. Study-wide background: Donor was in the COV1001 Ad26.COV2.S trial arm.

Study results and caveats: Breadth, reportedly substantial, characterized the spike-specific CD8+ and CD4+ T cell responses after vaccination.

As concerns this clone: Its antigen is unidentified.

This CDR3 region has 16 residues. Germline loops: CDR1 LGHNA, CDR2 YSLEER. V was trimmed by 0 bases and J by 5 bases, leaving 16 bases between them. Treatment indicated: around 19 received Ad26.COV2.S at low or high dose, single or two shots; roughly five received placebo; per-sample allocation not given. Collection of samples fell on day 63 after the first vaccine or placebo injection. In the vaccine, an Ad26 vector expressed the SARS-CoV-2 spike of the Wuhan strain. The method was immunoSEQ multiplex PCR; TCRdb's version includes in-frame clones alone and lacks a portion of them. The sample has about 440,000 clones; 90% are singletons.

The rearrangement uses TRBV4-3 and TRBJ1-2, with a weak D call TRBD1 (5 bases). This clonotype was obtained from a person aged 18-60 years who received the Ad26.COV2.S COVID-19 vaccine or a placebo. This specimen consisted of peripheral blood, obtained in a trial of Ad26.COV2.S vaccine versus placebo. CDR3: CASSQERGYLDYGYTF. The DNA for the CDR3 is TGCGCCAGCAGCCAAGAGCGGGGCTATTTAGATTATGGCTACACCTTC.